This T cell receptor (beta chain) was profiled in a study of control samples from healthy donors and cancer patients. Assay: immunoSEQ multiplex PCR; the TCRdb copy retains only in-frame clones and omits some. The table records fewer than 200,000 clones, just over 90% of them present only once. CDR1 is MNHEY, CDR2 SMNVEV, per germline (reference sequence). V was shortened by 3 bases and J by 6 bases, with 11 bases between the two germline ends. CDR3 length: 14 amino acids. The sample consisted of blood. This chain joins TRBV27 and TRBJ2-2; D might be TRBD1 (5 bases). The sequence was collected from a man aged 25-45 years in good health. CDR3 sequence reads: CASSFRGSPGELFF. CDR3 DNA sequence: TGTGCCAGCAGTTTTAGGGGTAGCCCCGGGGAGCTGTTTTTT.